This T cell receptor (beta chain) was found in a study of post-analysis software for immune sequencing data. The study's findings and limits: Patients had higher frequencies than controls of roughly five TRBV segments, including TRBV5-6, TRBV5-1 and TRBV20-1.

Turning to this clonotype: Antigen unknown.

Unique molecular identifiers had been added to the TCR beta cDNA libraries. Input amounts of roughly 1 to 10 million T cells were used. These gave 500,000 or so cDNA molecules, so each molecule approximated one T cell. TCRdb reprocessed the PCR reads with MiXCR, giving one entry per CDR3 protein. The sample yields 700,000 to 900,000 distinct CDR3 sequences, approximately 44% seen once. This CDR3 is 16 amino acids long. Germline V gene lookup returns CDR1 MNHNS and CDR2 SASEGT. V lost 7 bases to trimming and J lost 5 bases, with 21 bases between them. Sequencing was performed on blood. This sequence joins TRBV6-1 and TRBJ1-5; D is unclear. The TCR originated in a girl between 5 and 17 years old with multiple sclerosis. The CDR3 sequence is CASTELPTATYQPQHF. CDR3 DNA: TGTGCCAGCACTGAGCTCCCCACCGCAACCTATCAGCCCCAGCATTTT.